A selection of T cell receptor beta chains follows, all from one sample in a study of blood T cells in healthy people across ages. TCRdb recomputed calls from the 5' RACE reads with MiXCR, one row per CDR3 protein. The table has about 580,000 distinct CDR3 sequences, around half seen once; the top ten hold approximately 23%. The material sequenced was blood. The receptors here all came from a man older than 75 in good health. The CDR3 runs from the conserved cysteine through the conserved F or W. Fields, in order: CDR3 protein, V gene, J gene, clone size. Size is omitted from some rows. Given values are once, few, many or a class for expanded clones.

CASGRPGTDQETQYF,TRBV12-5,TRBJ2-5,-
CSAPTTKHSWDRAGYTF,TRBV20-1,TRBJ1-2,few
CASSQDVVAGGNEQFF,TRBV3-1,TRBJ2-1,-
CSVTGYRNYGYTF,TRBV29-1,TRBJ1-2,-
CASRGVDHTQYF,TRBV9,TRBJ2-3,-
CASSPGDSHRGQFF,TRBV5-1,TRBJ2-1,-
CASSLAVGSGRTTGELFF,TRBV7-9,TRBJ2-2,-
CASSYLPGGNTGELFF,TRBV6-5,TRBJ2-2,few
CASSYSGVYEQYF,TRBV6-6,TRBJ2-7,many
CASSLEQGAYEQYF,TRBV5-1,TRBJ2-7,-
CSARGAEGDIYEQYF,TRBV20-1,TRBJ2-7,-
CDSTLSGRGGGDQFF,TRBV13,TRBJ2-1,-
CASSRTHNPADTQYF,TRBV7-2,TRBJ2-3,few
CASSPWTSESTDTQYF,TRBV7-6,TRBJ2-3,few
CASSSQVGATNEKLFF,TRBV7-2,TRBJ1-4,-
CASSASRLNSPFHF,TRBV19,TRBJ1-6,-
CASSYSGASSYEQYF,TRBV6-5,TRBJ2-7,few
CSAPPRQESNQPQHF,TRBV20-1,TRBJ1-5,few
CASSSFGELFF,TRBV12-3/TRBV12-4,TRBJ2-2,-
CSAREGGMGNQPQHF,TRBV20-1,TRBJ1-5,-
CASSNPRTTNEKLFF,TRBV7-9,TRBJ1-4,few
CASSYTTSGSYEQYF,TRBV6-5,TRBJ2-7,many
CASSYSLHASGDQETQYF,TRBV6-2/TRBV6-3,TRBJ2-5,few
CASSLAFGNSYEQYF,TRBV7-9,TRBJ2-7,few
CASSPQGWANEKLFF,TRBV3-1,TRBJ1-4,-
CASTLGRAFSSEQYF,TRBV6-5,TRBJ2-7,many
CASSRGWGTEAFF,TRBV3-1,TRBJ1-1,-
CSALGVRGFGGDEQYF,TRBV20-1,TRBJ2-7,-
CASSPVGFTEAFF,TRBV12-3/TRBV12-4,TRBJ1-1,few
CASSPRTGGSTDTQYF,TRBV6-6,TRBJ2-3,many
CSAPGGPTQYF,TRBV20-1,TRBJ2-3,-
CSGDYRARGSTDTQYF,TRBV20-1,TRBJ2-3,-
CASTQPGGASYNEQFF,TRBV6-6,TRBJ2-1,many
CASSGQGLAAAEQFF,TRBV25-1,TRBJ2-1,-
CSAWKDSRETQYF,TRBV20-1,TRBJ2-5,few
CASSGGLVNEQFF,TRBV7-9,TRBJ2-1,-
CASSPSRTSGTIQTDTQYF,TRBV9,TRBJ2-3,-
CASSEGGLSSYEQYF,TRBV9,-,-
CANSPVSHNEQFF,TRBV28,TRBJ2-1,-
CSVDRGALNEQFF,TRBV29-1,TRBJ2-1,few
CASSQGLAGGEQYF,TRBV7-9,-,-